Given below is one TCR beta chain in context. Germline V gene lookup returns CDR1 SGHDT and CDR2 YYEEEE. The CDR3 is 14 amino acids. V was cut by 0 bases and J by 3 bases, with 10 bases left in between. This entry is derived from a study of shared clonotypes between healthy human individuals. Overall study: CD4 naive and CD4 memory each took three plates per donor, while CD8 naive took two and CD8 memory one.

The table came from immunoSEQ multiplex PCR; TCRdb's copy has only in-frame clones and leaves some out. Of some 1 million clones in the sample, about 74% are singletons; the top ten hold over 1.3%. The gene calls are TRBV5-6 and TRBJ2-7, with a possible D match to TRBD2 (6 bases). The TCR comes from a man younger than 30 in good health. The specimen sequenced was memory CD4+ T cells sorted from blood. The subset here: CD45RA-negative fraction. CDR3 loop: CASSLEAGSYEQYF. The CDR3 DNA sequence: TGTGCCAGCAGCTTGGAAGCCGGGAGCTACGAGCAGTACTTC.